One and the same sample provided the 5 T cell receptor beta chains below, sequenced in a study of T-cell memory formation after mild COVID-19. TCRdb itself ran the 5' RACE reads through MiXCR, one entry per CDR3 protein. Among around 320,000 distinct CDR3 sequences listed, approximately 19% were seen once. Sequencing used PBMCs or a T cell subset sorted from them (not recorded which). The receptors were sampled from a man younger than 30 who had mild COVID-19 (a few samples of this study predate the infection). Cell type and time point are not known.

This clonotype was counted many times. The chain has TRBV6-1 and TRBJ2-5; no clear D. Germline V gives CDR1 MNHNS, CDR2 SASEGT. The CDR3 is 12 amino acids. Trimming left V 0 bases short and J 4 bases short, with 3 bases between. The DNA for the CDR3 is TGTGCCAGCAGTGAAGCTTTAGAGACCCAGTACTTC. Its translation is CASSEALETQYF.

J is TRBJ1-6 and V is TRBV9; D ambiguous. From germline, CDR1 is SGDLS and CDR2 YYNGEE. V was shortened by 0 bases and J by 9 bases, with 10 bases between the two germline ends. The CDR3 covers 14 residues. CDR3 in amino acids: CASSVGESVSPLHF. The CDR3 DNA follows: TGTGCCAGCAGCGTAGGGGAGTCCGTTTCACCCCTCCACTTT.

This clonotype appeared a few times. This chain connects TRBV6-5 to TRBJ2-7, with TRBD1 matching over 12 bases. The CDR3 is 13 residues long. Germline loops: CDR1 MNHEY, CDR2 SVGAGI. The junction had 5 bases not matched to a gene; V was cut back by 6 bases and J by 8 bases. CDR3 in amino acids: CASSSGTGGKQYF. The CDR3 coding sequence is TGTGCCAGCAGCTCCGGGACAGGGGGCAAGCAGTACTTC.

This clonotype was observed a handful of times. The chain employs TRBV19 and TRBJ1-5; D call uncertain. V was pared by 3 bases and J by 6 bases, with 12 bases between. The length of the CDR3 is 14 residues. Germline lookup yields CDR1 LNHDA and CDR2 SQIVND (reference sequence). DNA for the CDR3: TGTGCCAGTAGTATTTTCACCGTGGGTCAGCCCCAGCATTTT. This encodes CASSIFTVGQPQHF.

The chain joins TRBV7-6 to TRBJ1-1; 11 nucleotides match TRBD1. This CDR3 contains 14 residues. J was trimmed by 5 bases and V by 4 bases; bases with no gene match: 3. Germline CDR1 is SGHVS and CDR2 is FNYEAQ. In DNA form, the CDR3 reads TGTGCCAGCAGCTACGGGACAGGGGGGACTGAAGCTTTCTTT. Amino acid sequence: CASSYGTGGTEAFF.